This paragraph reports one TCR beta chain. Its cognate antigen is unknown. Other DNA sequences in the same sample also yield this CDR3. Reverse transcribing all isolated RNA meant expressed TCRB transcripts were sequenced. Repertoires were generated with immunoSEQ multiplex PCR, while TCRdb's copy carries only in-frame clones and drops some. This sample has 970,000 or so clones, with about a sixth found just once. These data come from a study of beta chain features in type 1 diabetes. V gave up 5 bases and J gave up 9 bases, with 16 bases separating them. This CDR3 comprises 13 residues. Germline CDR1 MDHEN, CDR2 SYDVKM. Study results and caveats: When VDJ junctions were examined, type 1 diabetes patients showed fewer insertions and more deletions.

The source material was naive CD4+ T cells from blood. The chain employs TRBV28 and TRBJ2-5; D is possibly TRBD2 (5 bases). This receptor was identified in a woman between 18 and 30 years old in good health. CDR3 in amino acids: CASSLDPVGAQYF. The CDR3 nucleotides are TGTGCCAGCAGTCTGGACCCTGTCGGGGCCCAGTACTTC.